Listed below are T cell receptor beta chains from one sample, sequenced in a study of T cell responses to AZD1222 COVID-19 vaccine. Produced via immunoSEQ multiplex PCR; TCRdb's table is partial and in-frame only. The data hold more than 90,000 clones, with around nine tenths observed a single time. Sequencing used peripheral blood, obtained on day 0 of AZD1222 vaccination. The receptors shown here come from an adult in good health. Each CDR3 is given with its conserved first and last residue. Each record gives: clone size, D gene, J gene, V gene, CDR3 protein, CDR3 DNA. D genes are given only for firm matches. Some rows mark clone size as missing; the rest say once, few, many or name a class of expanded clone.

clone size: .; D gene: TRBD1; J gene: TRBJ1-1; V gene: TRBV19; CDR3 protein: CASSIPRTGRTEAFF; CDR3 DNA: TGTGCCAGTAGTATCCCGCGGACAGGGAGAACTGAAGCTTTCTTT
clone size: .; D gene: .; J gene: TRBJ2-3; V gene: TRBV4-2; CDR3 protein: CASSQGPGGTDTQYF; CDR3 DNA: TGTGCCAGCAGCCAAGGCCCGGGTGGCACAGATACGCAGTATTTT
clone size: .; D gene: TRBD1; J gene: TRBJ1-5; V gene: TRBV6-5; CDR3 protein: CASNPDRGGNQPQHF; CDR3 DNA: TGTGCCAGCAACCCGGACAGGGGGGGCAATCAGCCCCAGCATTTT
clone size: .; D gene: .; J gene: TRBJ1-4; V gene: TRBV11-2; CDR3 protein: CASSLGWEKLFF; CDR3 DNA: TGTGCCAGCAGCTTGGGTTGGGAAAAACTGTTTTTT
clone size: .; D gene: .; J gene: TRBJ1-5; V gene: TRBV12-3/TRBV12-4; CDR3 protein: CASGVSQPQHF; CDR3 DNA: TGTGCCAGCGGGGTCTCCCAGCCCCAGCATTTT
clone size: .; D gene: .; J gene: TRBJ2-5; V gene: TRBV7-2; CDR3 protein: CASSLSGQETQYF; CDR3 DNA: TGTGCCAGCAGCTTATCAGGTCAAGAGACCCAGTACTTC
clone size: .; D gene: .; J gene: TRBJ1-1; V gene: TRBV28; CDR3 protein: CASPPAGRDTEAFF; CDR3 DNA: TGTGCTAGCCCCCCGGCAGGGCGCGACACTGAAGCTTTCTTT
clone size: .; D gene: .; J gene: TRBJ1-5; V gene: TRBV19; CDR3 protein: CASSIDQEFIQPQHF; CDR3 DNA: TGTGCCAGTAGTATAGATCAGGAATTTATCCAGCCCCAGCATTTT
clone size: .; D gene: .; J gene: TRBJ1-6; V gene: TRBV3-1/TRBV3-2; CDR3 protein: CASSRKRQGFLKSSYNSPLHF; CDR3 DNA: TGTGCCAGCAGCCGTAAAAGGCAGGGGTTTTTAAAAAGCTCCTATAATTCACCCCTCCACTTT
clone size: .; D gene: .; J gene: TRBJ1-2; V gene: TRBV28; CDR3 protein: CASSTLPGAGEVYGYTF; CDR3 DNA: TGTGCCAGCAGTACCCTCCCGGGGGCAGGCGAGGTATATGGCTACACCTTC
clone size: .; D gene: TRBD1; J gene: TRBJ1-2; V gene: TRBV5-1; CDR3 protein: CASSPTGGARYGYTF; CDR3 DNA: TGCGCCAGCAGCCCTACAGGGGGCGCGCGGTATGGCTACACCTTC
clone size: .; D gene: .; J gene: TRBJ1-6; V gene: TRBV7-8; CDR3 protein: CASSRGGNSPLHF; CDR3 DNA: TGTGCCAGCAGCCGCGGCGGGAATTCACCCCTCCACTTT
clone size: .; D gene: .; J gene: TRBJ1-3; V gene: TRBV7-9; CDR3 protein: CASWTPGNTIYF; CDR3 DNA: TGTGCCAGCTGGACACCTGGAAACACCATATATTTT
clone size: .; D gene: TRBD1; J gene: TRBJ1-1; V gene: TRBV5-1; CDR3 protein: CASSFSTGWSTEAFF; CDR3 DNA: TGCGCCAGCAGCTTTTCGACAGGGTGGAGCACTGAAGCTTTCTTT
clone size: .; D gene: TRBD1; J gene: TRBJ1-2; V gene: TRBV2; CDR3 protein: CASSRTGAVYGYTF; CDR3 DNA: TGTGCCAGCAGTAGGACAGGGGCGGTGTATGGCTACACCTTC
clone size: once; D gene: .; J gene: TRBJ1-2; V gene: TRBV5-1; CDR3 protein: CASSVEDGQKTGGYTF; CDR3 DNA: TGCGCCAGCAGCGTGGAGGACGGACAGAAAACGGGCGGCTACACCTTC
clone size: .; D gene: TRBD1; J gene: TRBJ1-1; V gene: TRBV15; CDR3 protein: CATAQGGTEAFF; CDR3 DNA: TGTGCCACCGCACAGGGGGGCACTGAAGCTTTCTTT
clone size: .; D gene: .; J gene: TRBJ2-1; V gene: TRBV11-3; CDR3 protein: CASSPSRGPNSYNEQFF; CDR3 DNA: TGTGCCAGCAGCCCTAGCCGGGGGCCTAATTCCTACAATGAGCAGTTCTTC
clone size: .; D gene: .; J gene: TRBJ1-1; V gene: TRBV15; CDR3 protein: CATSGEMNTEAFF; CDR3 DNA: TGTGCCACCAGCGGAGAGATGAACACTGAAGCTTTCTTT
clone size: .; D gene: .; J gene: TRBJ2-1; V gene: TRBV11-2; CDR3 protein: CASSLDTNEQFF; CDR3 DNA: TGTGCCAGCAGCTTAGACACAAATGAGCAGTTCTTC
clone size: .; D gene: .; J gene: TRBJ1-2; V gene: TRBV9; CDR3 protein: CASSEQGGIRYGYTF; CDR3 DNA: TGTGCCAGCAGCGAACAGGGTGGAATCCGTTATGGCTACACCTTC
clone size: .; D gene: .; J gene: TRBJ1-1; V gene: TRBV4-1; CDR3 protein: CASSHRQIRGEAFF; CDR3 DNA: TGCGCCAGCAGCCACCGCCAGATCCGCGGGGAAGCTTTCTTT
clone size: .; D gene: .; J gene: TRBJ1-6; V gene: TRBV7-9; CDR3 protein: CASGPRNSPLHF; CDR3 DNA: TGTGCCAGCGGGCCGAGGAATTCACCCCTCCACTTT
clone size: once; D gene: .; J gene: TRBJ1-1; V gene: TRBV4-1; CDR3 protein: CASSQEGVLNTEAFF; CDR3 DNA: TGCGCCAGCAGCCAAGAAGGAGTGCTTAACACTGAAGCTTTCTTT
clone size: .; D gene: .; J gene: TRBJ1-5; V gene: TRBV19; CDR3 protein: CASSIGGNQPQHF; CDR3 DNA: TGTGCCAGTAGTATCGGGGGCAATCAGCCCCAGCATTTT